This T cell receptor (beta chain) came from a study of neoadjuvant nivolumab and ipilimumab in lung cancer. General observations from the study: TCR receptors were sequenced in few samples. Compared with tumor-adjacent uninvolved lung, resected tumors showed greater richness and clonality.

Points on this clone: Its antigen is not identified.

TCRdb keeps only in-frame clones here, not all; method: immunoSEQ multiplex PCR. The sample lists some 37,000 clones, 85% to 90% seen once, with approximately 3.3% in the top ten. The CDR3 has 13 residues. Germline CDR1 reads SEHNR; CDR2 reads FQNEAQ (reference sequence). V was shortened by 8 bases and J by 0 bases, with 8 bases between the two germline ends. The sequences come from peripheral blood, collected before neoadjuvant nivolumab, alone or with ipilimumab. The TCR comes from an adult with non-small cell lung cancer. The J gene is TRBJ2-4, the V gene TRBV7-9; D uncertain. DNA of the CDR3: TGTGCCAGCGACTCGGTAGCCAAAAACATTCAGTACTTC. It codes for CASDSVAKNIQYF.